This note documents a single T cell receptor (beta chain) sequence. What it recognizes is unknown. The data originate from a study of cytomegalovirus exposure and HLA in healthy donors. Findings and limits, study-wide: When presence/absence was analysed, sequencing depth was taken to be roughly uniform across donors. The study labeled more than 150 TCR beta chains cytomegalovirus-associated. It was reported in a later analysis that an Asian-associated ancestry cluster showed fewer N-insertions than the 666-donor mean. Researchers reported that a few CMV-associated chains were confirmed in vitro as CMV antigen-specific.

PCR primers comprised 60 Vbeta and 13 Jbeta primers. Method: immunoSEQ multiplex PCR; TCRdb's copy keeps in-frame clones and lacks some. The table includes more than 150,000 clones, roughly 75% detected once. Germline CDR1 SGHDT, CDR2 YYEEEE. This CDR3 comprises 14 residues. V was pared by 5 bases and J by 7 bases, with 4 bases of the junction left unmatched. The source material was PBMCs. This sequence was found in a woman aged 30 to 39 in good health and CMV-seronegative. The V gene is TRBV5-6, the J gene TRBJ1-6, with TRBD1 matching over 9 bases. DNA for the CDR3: TGTGCCAGCAGTATGGGACAGGGAAATTCACCCCTCCACTTT. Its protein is CASSMGQGNSPLHF.